This T cell receptor (beta chain) was identified during a study of control samples from healthy donors and cancer patients. CDR1 and CDR2 (germline): PRHDT, FYEKMQ (reference sequence). The CDR3 spans 15 residues. V lost 5 bases and J lost 10, with 18 bases in between. Sequenced by immunoSEQ multiplex PCR; TCRdb stores in-frame clones only, minus some. The sample includes about 150,000 clones, around 96% of them seen just once. What was sequenced was blood. The clonotype originates from a man aged 35 to 55 in good health. The rearrangement links TRBV13 to TRBJ1-6, with D unclear. Here the CDR3 reads CASSLGINLGSPLHF. The CDR3 DNA follows: TGTGCCAGCAGCCTGGGTATCAACCTGGGATCACCCCTCCACTTT.